A selection of T cell receptor beta chains follows, all from one sample in a study of blood T cell repertoires in COVID-19. Method: immunoSEQ multiplex PCR; TCRdb's copy keeps in-frame clones and lacks some. The sample yields some 180,000 clones, around 83% seen once. The specimen was peripheral blood. The receptor set was obtained from a woman aged 55-75 years with acute or convalescent COVID-19. Both conserved end residues are part of each CDR3. D genes are given only for firm matches. The size field is filled for only some rows; it gives once, few, many or a size class.

clone size,J gene,V gene,CDR3 length,D gene,CDR3 DNA,CDR3 protein
-,TRBJ2-1,TRBV7-2,14,TRBD2,TGTGCCAGCAGCTTAGGCCCCCCCGGGACTAGTGGTGTCTTC,CASSLGPPGTSGVF
once,TRBJ1-4,TRBV30,15,-,TGTGCCTGGAGCCAACCCACAGGGTTGGGTGAAAAACTGTTTTTT,CAWSQPTGLGEKLFF
-,TRBJ2-1,TRBV9,15,TRBD2,TGTGCCAGCAGCGTAGGAAGCGGGAGGGCCCATGAGCAGTTCTTC,CASSVGSGRAHEQFF
-,TRBJ1-1,TRBV24-1,12,TRBD1,TGTGCCACCAGTGATGGGACAGGTGAAGCTTTCTTT,CATSDGTGEAFF
-,TRBJ2-1,TRBV2,15,TRBD1,TGTGCCAGCATTCCCAGGGACAGGGGGCGCGGTGAGCAGTTCTTC,CASIPRDRGRGEQFF
few,TRBJ2-7,TRBV19,14,-,TGTGCCAGTAGTATTCTAGCGCCTCCCTACGAGCAGTACTTC,CASSILAPPYEQYF
-,TRBJ1-2,TRBV27,13,TRBD1,TGTGCCAGCAGTTTCGGGACAGGGAATGGCTACACCTTC,CASSFGTGNGYTF
-,TRBJ2-7,TRBV7-8,12,-,TGTGCCAGCAGCTTAGAAGAGTACGAGCAGTACTTC,CASSLEEYEQYF
-,TRBJ1-2,TRBV6-2/TRBV6-3,12,-,TGTGCCAGCAGTTCCCAGGGCTTTGGCTACACCTTC,CASSSQGFGYTF
-,TRBJ2-1,TRBV3-1/TRBV3-2,13,-,TGTGCCAGCAGCCAGGTCGGCGCAGGTGAGCAGTTCTTC,CASSQVGAGEQFF
-,TRBJ1-2,TRBV28,14,TRBD1,TGTGCCAGCAGTTTCATAGGGGGCGATCATGGCTACACCTTC,CASSFIGGDHGYTF
-,TRBJ2-3,TRBV11-2,13,-,TGTGCCAGCAGCTTAAATCCCTCAGATACGCAGTATTTT,CASSLNPSDTQYF
-,TRBJ2-3,TRBV5-4,15,TRBD1,TGTGCCAGCAGCCCTACAGGGGGAACTACAGATACGCAGTATTTT,CASSPTGGTTDTQYF
-,TRBJ2-7,TRBV2,13,TRBD1,TGTGCCAGCAGCGACGACAGGGGACACGAGCAGTACTTC,CASSDDRGHEQYF
-,TRBJ1-1,TRBV12-5,16,-,TGTGCTAGTGGTTCTAATCCTGGGGGGGGGAACACTGAAGCTTTCTTT,CASGSNPGGGNTEAFF
-,TRBJ1-1,TRBV4-2,15,TRBD1,TGTGCCAGCAGCCAAGAACAGGGGGCGCGCGGTGAAGCTTTCTTT,CASSQEQGARGEAFF
-,TRBJ1-1,TRBV6-4,14,-,TGTGCCAGCAGTGACGGGGTAAGGGGTGCTGAAGCTTTCTTT,CASSDGVRGAEAFF
-,TRBJ2-3,TRBV19,14,-,TGTGCCAGTAAAAGTTGGGGGGAGACAGATACGCAGTATTTT,CASKSWGETDTQYF
-,TRBJ1-6,TRBV11-3,11,-,TGTGCCAGCCGGGAGAATTCACCCCTCCACTTT,CASRENSPLHF
-,TRBJ1-4,TRBV10-2,14,-,TGCGCCAGCAGTTCCGGGACGGGGGAGGAAAAACTGTTTTTT,CASSSGTGEEKLFF
-,TRBJ1-2,TRBV3-1/TRBV3-2,13,-,TGTGCCAGCAGCCAAACAGGGACGGATGGCTACACCTTC,CASSQTGTDGYTF
-,TRBJ1-5,TRBV7-8,16,TRBD1,TGTGCCAGCAGCTCGCTGGGACAGGCCGGGGGTCAGCCCCAGCATTTT,CASSSLGQAGGQPQHF
once,TRBJ1-4,TRBV19,16,TRBD1,TGTGCCAGTAGTACCAGGACAGGGGCTAGTAATGAAAAACTGTTTTTT,CASSTRTGASNEKLFF
-,TRBJ2-1,TRBV5-1,18,TRBD2,TGCGCCAGCAGCTCCAACCGAATTACTAGCGGGAGAGGCGACGAGCAGTTCTTC,CASSSNRITSGRGDEQFF
-,TRBJ1-1,TRBV21-1,14,-,TGTGCCAGCAGCTATCCAGGACAGAACACTGAAGCTTTCTTT,CASSYPGQNTEAFF
-,TRBJ2-5,TRBV5-1,15,TRBD2,TGCGCCAGCAGCTTGAGTACTAGCGGGAAGGAGACCCAGTACTTC,CASSLSTSGKETQYF
once,TRBJ1-5,TRBV19,17,-,TGTGCCAGTAGTATCTTGGGGGCCAGGGGTAACAATCAGCCCCAGCATTTT,CASSILGARGNNQPQHF
few,TRBJ2-3,TRBV11-2,14,-,TGTGCCAGCAGCTTTGGTGGGAGGCTGGATACGCAGTATTTT,CASSFGGRLDTQYF
-,TRBJ2-1,TRBV5-6,11,-,TGTGCCAGCAGCTCTTACAATGAGCAGTTCTTC,CASSSYNEQFF
-,TRBJ1-2,TRBV24-1,13,-,TGTGCCACCAGTGATTTCACAGGGAAGGGCTACACCTTC,CATSDFTGKGYTF
-,TRBJ2-1,TRBV5-4,16,-,TGTGCCAGCACCTCGGGTGGGGACAATTCCTACAATGAGCAGTTCTTC,CASTSGGDNSYNEQFF
-,TRBJ2-3,TRBV5-1,14,-,TGCGCCAGCAGCCGGGACACCCTCACAGATACGCAGTATTTT,CASSRDTLTDTQYF
-,TRBJ2-5,TRBV3-1/TRBV3-2,16,-,TGTGCCAGCAGCCAAGCCGCGGTGGGGGGACAAGAGACCCAGTACTTC,CASSQAAVGGQETQYF
-,TRBJ1-4,TRBV10-3,14,-,TGTGCCATCAGTGAGGTGGGAGGGAATGAAAAACTGTTTTTT,CAISEVGGNEKLFF
-,TRBJ1-3,TRBV15,14,TRBD1,TGTGCCACCAGCGACAGGGGAGATGGAAACACCATATATTTT,CATSDRGDGNTIYF
few,TRBJ1-6,TRBV3-1/TRBV3-2,16,-,TGTGCCAGCAGAAAAGAAATAACAGGAGAAAATTCACCCCTCCACTTT,CASRKEITGENSPLHF
once,TRBJ2-7,TRBV30,12,-,TGTGCCTGGAGTACGGTTGCCTACGAGCAGTACTTC,CAWSTVAYEQYF
-,TRBJ2-2,TRBV5-5,16,TRBD1,TGTGCCAGCAGCCGGTGGACAGGGGGGTTTGCCGGGGAGCTGTTTTTT,CASSRWTGGFAGELFF
-,TRBJ1-1,TRBV18,14,-,TGTGCCAGCTCACCACGCGACAGGAACACTGAAGCTTTCTTT,CASSPRDRNTEAFF
-,TRBJ1-2,TRBV7-9,17,TRBD1,TGTGCCAGCAGCTACTCGGGGACAGGGCTGTTGAACTATGGCTACACCTTC,CASSYSGTGLLNYGYTF
-,TRBJ1-1,TRBV27,13,-,TGTGCCAGCAGTTTAAATCGTCACACTGAAGCTTTCTTT,CASSLNRHTEAFF
-,TRBJ1-1,TRBV28,15,TRBD1,TGTGCCAGCAGCAGGGACAGGCGGCTGAACACTGAAGCTTTCTTT,CASSRDRRLNTEAFF